This T cell receptor (beta chain) is from a study of T-cell reconstitution after alpha-beta-depleted transplantation in children (dated by TCRdb to the mid-2010s). Some background on the complete study: Using TCR repertoire profiling, the study followed T-cell immune reconstitution in a quantitative way in children after TCRalphabeta/CD19-depleted allogeneic hematopoietic cell transplantation.

From cysteine to phenylalanine, the CDR3 is 16 amino acids long. This entry keeps only the CDR3 DNA: 48 bases, framed from base 1. V loses 1 base, J loses 0 bases, and the germline ends lie 13 bases apart. The germline V gene (reference sequence) provides CDR1 DFQATT and CDR2 SNEGSKA. Taken with the paper, the label for treatment or condition translates to: allogeneic hematopoietic cell transplantation with graft depleted of TCRalphabeta T cells and CD19 B cells. Transplant recipients were children who received TCRalphabeta/CD19-depleted allogeneic hematopoietic cell grafts. Results and caveats for the whole study, not just this receptor: The apparently early alphabetaT-cell count recovery about two months after transplant was reportedly dependent on only several hundred rapidly expanded clones derived from non-depleted graft cells. Over the following months the frequencies of hyperexpanded clones went down, and after one year T-cell counts and TCRbeta diversity were mostly credited to newly produced T cells. In some patients, the high TCRbeta diversity seen at day 60 was put down to recipient T cells and intrathymic progenitors that had survived conditioning.

Library preparation used PCR. TCRdb shows the sequencer as Illumina HiSeq 2500. TCR libraries were prepared with molecular barcoding, using unique molecular identifiers to normalize TCRbeta repertoire quantification. TCRdb reran the public reads through fastp at Q25 and MiXCR, keeping productive beta chains. Rows are combined by CDR3 protein, so each entry shows the most common genes and DNA. For this sample there are some 110,000 distinct CDR3 sequences; 10% appear just once. The ten top clones hold 30% to 35% of the sample. As for this clonotype: Its recognized antigen is unknown. Qualities for individual bases were not recorded, and no much larger clone is one base off.

This TCR was sampled from a boy between 2 and 15 years old with acute lymphoblastic leukemia, due to receive a stem cell transplant. The sequence joins TRBV20-1 to TRBJ1-3, with the D segment identity uncertain. This material consisted of PBMCs, taken before TCRalphabeta/CD19-depleted stem cell transplant. This receptor has the CDR3 CSARVGGPSSGNTIYF. The sequenced DNA: TGCAGTGCTAGAGTAGGAGGGCCTAGCTCTGGAAACACCATATATTTT.